These 8 T cell receptor beta chains share one sample of origin, sequenced in a study of technical replicates of blood from several donors (dated by TCRdb to about 2017). The library was made by the immunoSEQ multiplex PCR assay. The source is immuneACCESS, and TCRdb retained only in-frame sequences with V and J called. Part of the clones is not carried over; for the studies checked, unresolved V genes explain less than half of this, and the remainder is unexplained. This sample is represented by around 80,000 clones; 91% of them were singletons. The ten largest make up around 0.4% of the sample. The sequenced sample consisted of T cells isolated from PBMCs. All receptors come from a human donor in good health.

The chain combines TRBV18 with TRBJ2-7; TRBD2 agrees at 8 bases. Germline loops: CDR1 KGHSH, CDR2 LQKENI. The V gene end was trimmed by 3 bases and the J gene end by 2 bases; junction bases not matched to a gene: 6. The CDR3 runs to 15 residues. CDR3 protein: CASSPRAGVAYEQYF. The CDR3 DNA follows: TGTGCCAGCTCACCCCGAGCGGGAGTTGCCTACGAGCAGTACTTC.

The chain has TRBV28 and TRBJ1-3; perhaps TRBD1 as D (5 bases). Germline CDR1 reads MDHEN; CDR2 reads SYDVKM. The ends were cut back, 7 bases at V and 3 bases at J, with 10 bases in the middle. This CDR3 region has 13 residues. The CDR3 reads CASTWGGGNTIYF. CDR3 bases: TGTGCCAGCACCTGGGGGGGTGGAAACACCATATATTTT. Using reference TRBV28 and TRBJ1-3 for the parts outside the CDR3, the full variable domain is DVKVTQSSRYLVKRTGEKVFLECVQDMDHENMFWYRQDPGLGLRLIYFSYDVKMKEKGDIPEGYSVSREKKERFSLILESASTNQTSMYLCASTWGGGNTIYFGEGSWLTVV.

The rearrangement uses TRBV30 and TRBJ1-5, with D perhaps matching TRBD1 (5 bases). V dropped 2 bases and J dropped 0 bases, with 11 bases sitting between them. Germline lookup yields CDR1 GTSNPN and CDR2 SVGIG (reference sequence). The CDR3 is made up of 15 amino acids. The CDR3: CAWSRGPDSNQPQHF. CDR3 nucleotides: TGTGCCTGGAGTAGGGGCCCCGATAGCAATCAGCCCCAGCATTTT. Full variable domain (remainder filled in from reference TRBV30 and TRBJ1-5): SQTIHQWPATLVQPVGSPLSLECTVEGTSNPNLYWYRQAAGRGLQLLFYSVGIGQISSEVPQNLSASRPQDRQFILSSKKLLLSDSGFYLCAWSRGPDSNQPQHFGDGTRLSIL.

The J gene is TRBJ2-2, the V gene TRBV10-3, with 12 bases that match TRBD2. CDR1 and CDR2 (germline): ENHRY, SYGVKD. V shed 8 bases and J 1 base; nucleotides not matched to a gene: 5. The CDR3 is 16 residues long. CDR3: CAIGWGLAGNTGELFF. Here the CDR3 DNA reads TGTGCCATCGGGTGGGGACTAGCGGGGAACACCGGGGAGCTGTTTTTT.

V usage is TRBV18 and J usage is TRBJ1-1, with a weak D call TRBD1 (5 bases). V lost 2 bases and J lost 3, with 10 bases in between. The CDR3 totals 14 residues. Germline CDR1 and CDR2: KGHSH and LQKENI. This chain's CDR3 is CASSPGRAYTEAFF. The CDR3 bases are TGTGCCAGCTCACCAGGCAGGGCTTACACTGAAGCTTTCTTT. The full variable domain, in which reference TRBV18 and TRBJ1-1 provide the parts outside the CDR3, is NAGVMQNPRHLVRRRGQEARLRCSPMKGHSHVYWYRQLPEEGLKFMVYLQKENIIDESGMPKERFSAEFPKEGPSILRIQQVVRGDSAAYFCASSPGRAYTEAFFGQGTRLTVV.

The chain has TRBV2 and TRBJ2-7; 12 bases map to TRBD2. This CDR3 has 13 amino acids. The junction had 4 bases not matched to a gene; V was cut back by 7 bases and J by 6 bases. In germline, CDR1 is SNHLY, CDR2 FYNNEI. The CDR3 DNA reads as TGTGCCAGCATGACTAGCGGGAGCGGCGAGCAGTACTTC. Translated, it gives CASMTSGSGEQYF.

This clone was detected once. This chain connects TRBV6-5 to TRBJ2-1, with 10 bases aligning to TRBD2. Germline V gene sequence: CDR1 MNHEY, CDR2 SVGAGI. The CDR3 has 15 amino acids. With 0 bases clipped from V and 8 bases from J, the junction kept 4 bases outside the gene matches. In DNA form, the CDR3 reads TGTGCCAGCAGTTACTCGGCTAGCGGGAGCCATGAGCAGTTCTTC. Translated, it gives CASSYSASGSHEQFF.

This rearrangement joins TRBV7-9 to TRBJ2-3, with D hard to call. The CDR3 has 14 amino acids. Germline CDR1 reads SEHNR; CDR2 reads FQNEAQ (reference sequence). V lost 1 base and J lost 0, with 5 bases in between. The CDR3 loop is CASSLGVSTDTQYF. CDR3 nucleotide sequence: TGTGCCAGCAGCTTAGGAGTTAGCACAGATACGCAGTATTTT.